Given below is one T cell receptor (beta chain) in context. Its antigen is currently unknown. TCRdb keeps only in-frame clones here, not all; method: immunoSEQ multiplex PCR. The table includes 120,000 or so clones, 80% to 95% detected once. These data belong to a study of T cell responses to AZD1222 COVID-19 vaccine. Study results and limitations: Spike was spanned by vaccine-associated CD4 TCRs, which were dominant at 160-218 and 743-854. Vaccination with two AZD1222 doses was followed by a rise in Spike-specific TCR breadth and depth.

This sequence was found in an adult in good health. Source: peripheral blood, taken on day 0 of AZD1222 vaccination.

The CDR3 sequence is CASSFSPDEAFF. CDR3 DNA sequence: TGTGCCAGCAGTTTTTCCCCCGACGAAGCTTTCTTT. This chain links TRBV28 with TRBJ1-1; D gene uncertain. The CDR3 runs 12 residues. Looked up from germline, CDR1 is MDHEN and CDR2 is SYDVKM. V lost 3 bases to trimming and J lost 8 bases, with 10 bases between them. The entire variable domain, with the rest obtained from reference TRBV28 and TRBJ1-1, is as follows: DVKVTQSSRYLVKRTGEKVFLECVQDMDHENMFWYRQDPGLGLRLIYFSYDVKMKEKGDIPEGYSVSREKKERFSLILESASTNQTSMYLCASSFSPDEAFFGQGTRLTVV.